This TCR beta chain was sequenced in a study of OX40 agonist ivuxolimab in advanced cancers. This clone appeared a few times. Antigen unknown. Findings and limits, study-wide: Antigen specificity remained undetermined for the expanded peripheral T cells. At 0.1 to 3.0 mg/kg and by week 6, clonal expansion occurred in CD4+ and CD8+ blood T cells.

The assay was immunoSEQ multiplex PCR, and TCRdb's table has in-frame clones only and misses some. This repertoire shows tens of thousands of clones, around 84% found once; its top ten account for about 7%. The CDR3 runs 12 residues. Trimming took 0 bases from V and 9 from J, leaving 8 bases between them. CDR1 PRHDT and CDR2 FYEKMQ come from the germline V gene (reference sequence). Sequencing used CD4+ or CD8+ T cells sorted from blood, obtained in a trial of the OX40 agonist ivuxolimab. The clonotype originates from an adult with an advanced solid tumor such as melanoma, head and neck, liver or kidney cancer. The genes are TRBV13 and TRBJ1-2; unclear D gene. CDR3: CASSLGGRSYTF. In DNA, the CDR3 is TGTGCCAGCAGCTTAGGCGGGCGTAGCTACACCTTC.